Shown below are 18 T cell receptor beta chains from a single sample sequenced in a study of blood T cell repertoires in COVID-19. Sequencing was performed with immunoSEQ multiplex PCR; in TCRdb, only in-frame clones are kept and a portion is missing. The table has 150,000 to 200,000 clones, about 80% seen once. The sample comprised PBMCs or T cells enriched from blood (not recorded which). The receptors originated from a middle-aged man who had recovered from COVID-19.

CDR3 amino acids: CASNLARDRKTQYF. CDR3 bases: TGTGCCAGCAATTTAGCCCGGGACAGAAAGACCCAGTACTTC. This sequence joins TRBV2 and TRBJ2-5, with TRBD1 identical over 7 bases. After removal of 7 bases from V and 6 bases from J, the junction contained 11 bases not matched to a gene. Germline CDR1 SNHLY, CDR2 FYNNEI. The CDR3 is 14 amino acids.

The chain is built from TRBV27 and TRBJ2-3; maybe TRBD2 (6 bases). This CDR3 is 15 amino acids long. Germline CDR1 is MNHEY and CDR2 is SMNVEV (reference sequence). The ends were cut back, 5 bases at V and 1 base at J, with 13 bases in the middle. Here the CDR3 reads CASSAGDSRTDTQYF. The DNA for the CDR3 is TGTGCCAGCAGTGCCGGGGACTCGCGCACAGATACGCAGTATTTT.

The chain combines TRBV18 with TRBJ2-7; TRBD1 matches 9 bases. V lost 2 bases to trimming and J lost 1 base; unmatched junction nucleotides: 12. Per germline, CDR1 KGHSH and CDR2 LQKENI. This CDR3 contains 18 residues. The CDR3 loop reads CASSPSPGTGSRSYEQYF. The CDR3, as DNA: TGTGCCAGCTCACCAAGTCCCGGGACAGGGTCGAGGTCCTACGAGCAGTACTTC.

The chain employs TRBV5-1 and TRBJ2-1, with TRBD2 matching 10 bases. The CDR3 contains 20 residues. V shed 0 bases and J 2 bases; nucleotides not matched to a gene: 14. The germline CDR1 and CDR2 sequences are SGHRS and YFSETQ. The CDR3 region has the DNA TGCGCCAGCAGCTTGGCCGGTTTGGCTAGCGGGGGACCAGCCTACAATGAGCAGTTCTTC. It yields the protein CASSLAGLASGGPAYNEQFF. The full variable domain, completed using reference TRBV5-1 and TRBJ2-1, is KAGVTQTPRYLIKTRGQQVTLSCSPISGHRSVSWYQQTPGQGLQFLFEYFSETQRNKGNFPGRFSGRQFSNSRSEMNVSTLELGDSALYLCASSLAGLASGGPAYNEQFFGPGTRLTVL.

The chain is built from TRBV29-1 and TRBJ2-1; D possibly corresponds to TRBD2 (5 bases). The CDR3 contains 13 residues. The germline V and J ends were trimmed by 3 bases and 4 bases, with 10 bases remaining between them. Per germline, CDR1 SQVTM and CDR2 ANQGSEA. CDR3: CSVEVRRYNEQFF. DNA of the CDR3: TGCAGCGTTGAGGTTAGGAGGTACAATGAGCAGTTCTTC.

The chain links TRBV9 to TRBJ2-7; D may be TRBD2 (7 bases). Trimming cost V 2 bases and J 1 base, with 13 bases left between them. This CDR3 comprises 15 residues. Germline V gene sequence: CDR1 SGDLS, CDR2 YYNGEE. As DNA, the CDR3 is TGTGCCAGCAGCGTGGGAGGGGGGCTGTCCTACGAGCAGTACTTC. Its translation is CASSVGGGLSYEQYF.

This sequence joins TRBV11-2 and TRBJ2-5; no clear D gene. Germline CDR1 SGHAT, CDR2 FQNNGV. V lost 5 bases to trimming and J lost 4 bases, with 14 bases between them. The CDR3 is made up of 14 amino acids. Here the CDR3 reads CASSLQIPTETQYF. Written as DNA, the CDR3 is TGTGCCAGCAGCCTACAGATACCTACAGAGACCCAGTACTTC.

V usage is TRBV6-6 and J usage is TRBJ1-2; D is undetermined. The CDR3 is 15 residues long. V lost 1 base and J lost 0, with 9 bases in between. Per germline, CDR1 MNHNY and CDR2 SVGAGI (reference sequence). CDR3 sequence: CASSYYPDSNYGYTF. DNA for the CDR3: TGTGCCAGCAGTTACTATCCAGATTCTAACTATGGCTACACCTTC.

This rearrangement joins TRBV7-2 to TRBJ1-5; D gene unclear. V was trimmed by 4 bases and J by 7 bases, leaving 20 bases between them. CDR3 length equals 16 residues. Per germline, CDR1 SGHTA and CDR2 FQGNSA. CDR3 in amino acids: CASSSEEVRQEQPQHF. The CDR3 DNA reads TGTGCCAGCAGCTCCGAGGAGGTACGCCAGGAGCAGCCCCAGCATTTT.

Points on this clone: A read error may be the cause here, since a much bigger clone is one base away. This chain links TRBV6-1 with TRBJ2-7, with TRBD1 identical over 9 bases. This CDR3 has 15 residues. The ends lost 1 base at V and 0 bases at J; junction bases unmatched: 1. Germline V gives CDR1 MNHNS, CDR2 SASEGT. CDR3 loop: CASSEGTGVSYEQYF. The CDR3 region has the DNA TGTGCCAGCAGTGAAGGGACAGGGGTCTCCTACGAGCAGTACTTC.

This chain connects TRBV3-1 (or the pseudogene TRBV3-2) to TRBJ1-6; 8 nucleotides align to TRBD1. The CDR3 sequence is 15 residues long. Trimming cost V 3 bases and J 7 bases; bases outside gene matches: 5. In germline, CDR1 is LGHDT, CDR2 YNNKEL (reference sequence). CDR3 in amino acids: CASSHNGQGNSPLHF. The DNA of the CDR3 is TGTGCCAGCAGCCATAACGGACAGGGAAATTCACCCCTCCACTTT.

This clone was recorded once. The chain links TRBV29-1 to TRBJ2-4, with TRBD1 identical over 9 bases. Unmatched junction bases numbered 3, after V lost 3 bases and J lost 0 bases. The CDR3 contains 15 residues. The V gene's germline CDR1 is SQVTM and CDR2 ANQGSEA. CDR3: CSVEGQGLAKNIQYF. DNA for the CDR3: TGCAGCGTTGAGGGACAGGGATTAGCCAAAAACATTCAGTACTTC.

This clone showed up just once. The CDR3 nucleotides are TGTGCCAGCAGTGAAAGACAGGGCCTTAATGAAAAACTGTTTTTT. Translating gives CASSERQGLNEKLFF. This chain joins TRBV6-1 and TRBJ1-4, with TRBD1 matching 7 bases. CDR1 and CDR2 from the germline V gene are MNHNS and SASEGT. V gave up 2 bases and J gave up 4 bases; unmatched junction bases: 4. The length of the CDR3 is 15 residues.

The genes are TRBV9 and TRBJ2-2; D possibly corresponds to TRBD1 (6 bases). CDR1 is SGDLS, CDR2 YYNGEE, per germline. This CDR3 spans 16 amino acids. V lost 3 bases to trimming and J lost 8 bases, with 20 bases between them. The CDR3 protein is CASSGPLDSFRGELFF. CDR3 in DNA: TGTGCCAGCAGCGGCCCTTTGGACAGTTTTCGTGGGGAGCTGTTTTTT.

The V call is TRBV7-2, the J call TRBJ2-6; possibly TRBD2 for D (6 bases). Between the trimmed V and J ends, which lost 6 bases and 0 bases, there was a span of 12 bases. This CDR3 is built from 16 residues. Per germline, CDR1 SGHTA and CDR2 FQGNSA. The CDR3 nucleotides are TGTGCCAGCAGAACAGCCGGGGGCTCTGGGGCCAACGTCCTGACTTTC. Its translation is CASRTAGGSGANVLTF. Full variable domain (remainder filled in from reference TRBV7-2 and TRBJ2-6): GAGVSQSPSNKVTEKGKDVELRCDPISGHTALYWYRQSLGQGLEFLIYFQGNSAPDKSGLPSDRFSAERTGGSVSTLTIQRTQQEDSAVYLCASRTAGGSGANVLTFGAGSRLTVL.

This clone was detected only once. CDR3 sequence reads: CASSYYSGNYGYTF. In DNA, the CDR3 is TGTGCCAGCAGTTACTACAGTGGGAACTATGGCTACACCTTC. V and J are TRBV6-5 and TRBJ1-2; no clear D gene. CDR1 and CDR2 (germline): MNHEY, SVGAGI. The CDR3 has 14 amino acids. The germline V and J ends were trimmed by 1 base and 2 bases, with 8 bases remaining between them.

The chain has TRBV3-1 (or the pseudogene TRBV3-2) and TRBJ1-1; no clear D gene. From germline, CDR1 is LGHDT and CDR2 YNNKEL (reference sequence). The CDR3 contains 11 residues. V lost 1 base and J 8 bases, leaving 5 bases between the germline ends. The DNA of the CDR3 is TGTGCCAGCAGCCAAGGTCAAGAAGCTTTCTTT. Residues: CASSQGQEAFF.

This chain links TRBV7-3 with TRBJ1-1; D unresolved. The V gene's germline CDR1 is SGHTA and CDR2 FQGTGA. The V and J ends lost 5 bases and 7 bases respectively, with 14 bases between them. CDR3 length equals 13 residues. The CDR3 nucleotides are TGTGCCAGCAGCCCAGGCGTCCGCCGTGAAGCTTTCTTT. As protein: CASSPGVRREAFF.